A single sample is the source of the 20 T cell receptor beta chains below, sequenced in a study of cytomegalovirus exposure and HLA in healthy donors. Assay: immunoSEQ multiplex PCR; the TCRdb copy retains only in-frame clones and omits some. In the table there are under 300,000 clones, around 86% of which are singletons. Sequencing was carried out using PBMCs. The receptor source for this set is a woman between 18 and 29 years old in good health and CMV-seronegative.

This chain links TRBV2 with TRBJ2-7; 9 bases align to TRBD2. Per the germline V gene, CDR1 is SNHLY and CDR2 is FYNNEI. The CDR3 spans 15 residues. Trimming cost V 5 bases and J 2 bases; bases outside gene matches: 7. As DNA, the CDR3 is TGTGCCAGCAGTACTCCGACTAGCGGCGCCTACGAGCAGTACTTC. It is translated as CASSTPTSGAYEQYF.

The V gene is TRBV7-9, the J gene TRBJ2-3; the match to TRBD2 covers 9 bases. The CDR3 has 14 amino acids. Germline V gives CDR1 SEHNR, CDR2 FQNEAQ (reference sequence). The ends lost 3 bases at V and 3 bases at J; junction bases unmatched: 1. The CDR3 region is CASSFAGGTDTQYF. DNA of the CDR3: TGTGCCAGCAGCTTCGCGGGGGGGACAGATACGCAGTATTTT.

Only a few counts were recorded for this clone. V gene TRBV13 combines with J gene TRBJ2-7; no definite D call. Trimming removed 2 bases at V and 5 bases at J, with 7 bases between. The CDR3 spans 12 residues. Germline V CDR1 and CDR2: PRHDT, FYEKMQ (reference sequence). The chain's CDR3 is CASSLLENEQYF. The CDR3 nucleotides read TGTGCCAGCAGCTTACTTGAGAACGAGCAGTACTTC.

This chain joins TRBV4-3 and TRBJ2-7; 7 bases map to TRBD1. This CDR3 spans 14 amino acids. Per the germline V gene, CDR1 is LGHNA and CDR2 is YSLEER. J lost 3 bases, V lost 1 base, and 3 bases had no gene match. CDR3 protein: CASSQVTGDYEQYF. The CDR3 nucleotides are TGCGCCAGCAGCCAAGTTACAGGGGACTACGAGCAGTACTTC.

The rearrangement uses TRBV14 and TRBJ1-2, with unresolved D. V shed 0 bases and J shed 9 bases, with 14 bases lying between them. The CDR3 has 14 amino acids. Germline CDR1 is SGHDN and CDR2 is FVKESK. The CDR3 nucleotides are TGTGCCAGCAGCCAAGAAGGTCGGGAGGGCCGCTACACCTTC. Translation: CASSQEGREGRYTF.

The chain links TRBV27 to TRBJ1-4; TRBD1 might be the D (5 bases). The V and J ends lost 5 bases and 12 bases respectively, with 19 bases between them. This CDR3 is built from 14 residues. The germline gives CDR1 MNHEY, CDR2 SMNVEV (reference sequence). The CDR3 protein is CASSPLPREGQLFF. In DNA, the CDR3 is TGTGCCAGCAGTCCACTCCCTCGGGAGGGACAACTGTTTTTT. The full variable domain, with the rest looked up from reference TRBV27 and TRBJ1-4, is EAQVTQNPRYLITVTGKKLTVTCSQNMNHEYMSWYRQDPGLGLRQIYYSMNVEVTDKGDVPEGYKVSRKEKRNFPLILESPSPNQTSLYFCASSPLPREGQLFFGSGTQLSVL.

The rearrangement joins TRBV11-3 to TRBJ2-7, with D perhaps matching TRBD1 (6 bases). Trimming stripped 6 bases from V and 6 bases from J, with 12 bases between. This CDR3 contains 12 residues. The V gene's germline CDR1 is SGHNT and CDR2 YENEEA. CDR3 amino acids: CASRNRAGEQYF. The CDR3 DNA reads TGTGCCAGCAGGAACAGGGCCGGCGAGCAGTACTTC.

V gene TRBV5-5 combines with J gene TRBJ1-5; 7 nucleotides match TRBD1. CDR1 and CDR2 (germline): SGHKS, YYEKEE (reference sequence). The CDR3 spans 14 residues. V trimming: 3 bases; J trimming: 0 bases; junction bases outside the gene matches: 0. The CDR3 DNA follows: TGTGCCAGCAGCTGGACAGGTAGCAATCAGCCCCAGCATTTT. Its translation is CASSWTGSNQPQHF.

As concerns this clone: Additional DNA sequences in this sample encode the identical CDR3. V usage is TRBV7-7 and J usage is TRBJ2-7; possible D gene TRBD2, 5 bases. The CDR3 extends over 13 amino acids. V shed 4 bases and J shed 1 base, with 8 bases lying between them. CDR1 is SSHAT, CDR2 FNYEAQ, per germline (reference sequence). The CDR3 is CASSSTGSYEQYF. In nucleotides, the CDR3 is TGTGCCAGCAGCTCGACGGGGTCCTACGAGCAGTACTTC.

This clone is a singleton in its sample. J is TRBJ2-5 and V is TRBV7-9; 10 nucleotides align to TRBD2. The germline CDR1 and CDR2 sequences are SEHNR and FQNEAQ (reference sequence). Trimming took 2 bases from V and 5 from J; bases not matched to a gene: 8. This CDR3 comprises 16 residues. The CDR3 region has the DNA TGTGCCAGCAGCTTATGGCTAGCGGGGGCGCGGGAGACCCAGTACTTC. It specifies CASSLWLAGARETQYF. Full variable domain (rest looked up from reference TRBV7-9 and TRBJ2-5): DTGVSQNPRHKITKRGQNVTFRCDPISEHNRLYWYRQTLGQGPEFLTYFQNEAQLEKSRLLSDRFSAERPKGSFSTLEIQRTEQGDSAMYLCASSLWLAGARETQYFGPGTRLLVL.

This chain links TRBV18 with TRBJ2-3; 8 nucleotides agree with TRBD2. The CDR3 runs to 17 residues. The germline V gene encodes CDR1 KGHSH and CDR2 LQKENI. Trimming at V came to 1 base and at J to 0 bases, leaving 6 bases not matched to a gene. CDR3 region: CASSPLRRGASTDTQYF. The CDR3, as DNA: TGTGCCAGCTCACCACTCAGGCGGGGGGCAAGCACAGATACGCAGTATTTT. The full variable domain, rest sourced from reference TRBV18 and TRBJ2-3, is NAGVMQNPRHLVRRRGQEARLRCSPMKGHSHVYWYRQLPEEGLKFMVYLQKENIIDESGMPKERFSAEFPKEGPSILRIQQVVRGDSAAYFCASSPLRRGASTDTQYFGPGTRLTVL.

The chain joins TRBV30 to TRBJ1-2; 8 positions agree with TRBD1. CDR1 is GTSNPN, CDR2 SVGIG, per germline (reference sequence). The J segment lost 4 bases and the V segment lost 1 base, leaving 2 bases of the junction unmatched. The CDR3 has 13 amino acids. DNA of the CDR3: TGTGCCTGGAGTGGGACAGGGAGCTATGGCTACACCTTC. Its protein is CAWSGTGSYGYTF.

The chain joins TRBV4-2 to TRBJ1-2; 7 nucleotides agree with TRBD1. J was trimmed by 1 base and V by 0 bases; bases with no gene match: 2. CDR3 length: 15 residues. From germline, CDR1 is LGHNA and CDR2 YNFKEQ. In nucleotides, the CDR3 is TGTGCCAGCAGCCAAGAGGGGACAGATAACTATGGCTACACCTTC. This codes for CASSQEGTDNYGYTF.

The chain carries TRBV2 and TRBJ2-7; a possible D gene is TRBD1 (5 bases). Trimming pared 2 bases from V and 4 bases from J, leaving 6 bases between. The CDR3 extends over 12 amino acids. Per germline, CDR1 SNHLY and CDR2 FYNNEI. The CDR3 here is CASSERGYEQYF. Here the CDR3 DNA reads TGTGCCAGCAGTGAAAGGGGTTACGAGCAGTACTTC.

The rearrangement joins TRBV25-1 to TRBJ2-3; the D is unclear. The ends were cut back, 10 bases at V and 0 bases at J, with 8 bases in the middle. The CDR3 has 12 amino acids. Germline loops: CDR1 MGHDK, CDR2 SYGVNS. The CDR3, as DNA: TGTGCCACCGCGGAGAGCACAGATACGCAGTATTTT. Translated: CATAESTDTQYF.

V is TRBV4-2 and J is TRBJ2-1; no firm D call. The CDR3 has 14 amino acids. V was clipped by 4 bases and J by 4 bases, with 11 bases between them. Germline V CDR1 and CDR2: LGHNA, YNFKEQ. CDR3: CASSLPTDYNEQFF. Written as DNA, the CDR3 is TGTGCCAGCAGCCTGCCCACAGATTACAATGAGCAGTTCTTC.

This chain joins TRBV7-8 and TRBJ2-1; D unresolved. The CDR3 runs to 16 residues. Germline CDR1 and CDR2: SGHVS and FQNEAQ. V was trimmed by 5 bases and J by 0 bases, leaving 14 bases between them. CDR3 amino acids: CASSPEAASSYNEQFF. CDR3 DNA: TGTGCCAGCAGCCCTGAGGCCGCGAGCTCCTACAATGAGCAGTTCTTC.

The chain combines TRBV6-6 with TRBJ2-7; TRBD1 is a possible D gene (5 bases). Trimming removed 2 bases at V and 0 bases at J, with 8 bases between. The germline V gene has CDR1 MNHNY and CDR2 SVGAGI (reference sequence). The CDR3 has 14 residues. The CDR3 reads CASSYRQSSYEQYF. The CDR3 DNA reads TGTGCCAGCAGTTACAGACAGTCCTCCTACGAGCAGTACTTC.

This clone was seen only a few times. The chain combines TRBV2 with TRBJ1-4; 9 nucleotides agree with TRBD1. CDR1 SNHLY and CDR2 FYNNEI come from the germline V gene. The CDR3 runs to 14 residues. V shed 6 bases, J shed 7 bases, and the junction held 6 bases outside the gene matches. As DNA, the CDR3 is TGTGCCAGCAGGTCCGGGACAGGGCCTGAAAAACTGTTTTTT. Protein: CASRSGTGPEKLFF.

The chain links TRBV7-2 to TRBJ2-7; 9 bases match TRBD2. Germline V gene data show CDR1 as SGHTA and CDR2 as FQGNSA. This CDR3 is built from 18 residues. After removal of 2 bases from V and 0 bases from J, the junction contained 11 bases not matched to a gene. The CDR3 spells CASSLPHPISGSSYEQYF. CDR3 bases: TGTGCCAGCAGCTTACCCCACCCTATTAGCGGGAGCTCCTACGAGCAGTACTTC.